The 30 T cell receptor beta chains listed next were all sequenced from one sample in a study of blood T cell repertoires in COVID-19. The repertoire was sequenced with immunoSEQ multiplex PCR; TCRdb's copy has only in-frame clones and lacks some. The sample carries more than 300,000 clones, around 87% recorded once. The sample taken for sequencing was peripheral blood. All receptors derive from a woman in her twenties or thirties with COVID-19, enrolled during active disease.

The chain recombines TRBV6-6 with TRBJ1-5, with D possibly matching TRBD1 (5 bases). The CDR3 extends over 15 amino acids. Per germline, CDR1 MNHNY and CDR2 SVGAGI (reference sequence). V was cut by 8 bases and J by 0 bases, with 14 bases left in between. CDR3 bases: TGTGCCAGCGGAAACTCGACAGCTAGCAATCAGCCCCAGCATTTT. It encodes CASGNSTASNQPQHF.

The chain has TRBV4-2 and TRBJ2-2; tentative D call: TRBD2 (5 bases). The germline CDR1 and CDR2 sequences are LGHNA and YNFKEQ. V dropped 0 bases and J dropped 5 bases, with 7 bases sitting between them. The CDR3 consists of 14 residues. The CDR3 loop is CASSQDRETGELFF. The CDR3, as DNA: TGTGCCAGCAGCCAAGATCGGGAAACCGGGGAGCTGTTTTTT.

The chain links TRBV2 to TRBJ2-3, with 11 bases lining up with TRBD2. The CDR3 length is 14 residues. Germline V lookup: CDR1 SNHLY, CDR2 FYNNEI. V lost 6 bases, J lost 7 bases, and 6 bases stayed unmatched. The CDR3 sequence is CASRTSGTANTQYF. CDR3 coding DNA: TGTGCCAGCAGGACTAGCGGGACGGCCAATACGCAGTATTTT.

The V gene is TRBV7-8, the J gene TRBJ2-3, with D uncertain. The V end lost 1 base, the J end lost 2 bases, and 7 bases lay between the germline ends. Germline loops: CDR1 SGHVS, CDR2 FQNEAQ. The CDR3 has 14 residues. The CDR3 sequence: CASSLGALTDTQYF. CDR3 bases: TGTGCCAGCAGCTTAGGGGCCCTCACAGATACGCAGTATTTT.

For the CDR3, the DNA is TGTGCCACCGCCAGGCAGAACACCGGGGAGCTGTTTTTT. This translates into CATARQNTGELFF. The chain joins TRBV24-1 to TRBJ2-2; D remains unclear. CDR1 and CDR2 (germline): KGHDR, SFDVKD. The ends were cut back, 9 bases at V and 1 base at J, with 8 bases in the middle. The CDR3 length is 13 residues.

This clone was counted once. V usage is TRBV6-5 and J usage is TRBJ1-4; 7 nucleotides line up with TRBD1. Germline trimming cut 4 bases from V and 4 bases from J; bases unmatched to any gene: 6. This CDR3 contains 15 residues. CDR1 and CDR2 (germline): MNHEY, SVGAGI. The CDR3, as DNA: TGTGCCAGCAGTTCTACAGGGGCCCGTAATGAAAAACTGTTTTTT. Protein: CASSSTGARNEKLFF.

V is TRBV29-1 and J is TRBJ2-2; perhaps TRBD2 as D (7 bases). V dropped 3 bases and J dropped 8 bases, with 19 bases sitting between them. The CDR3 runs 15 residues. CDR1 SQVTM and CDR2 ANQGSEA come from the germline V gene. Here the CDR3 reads CSVDREGTSRGELFF. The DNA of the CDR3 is TGCAGCGTTGACAGGGAGGGGACAAGTAGGGGGGAGCTGTTTTTT.

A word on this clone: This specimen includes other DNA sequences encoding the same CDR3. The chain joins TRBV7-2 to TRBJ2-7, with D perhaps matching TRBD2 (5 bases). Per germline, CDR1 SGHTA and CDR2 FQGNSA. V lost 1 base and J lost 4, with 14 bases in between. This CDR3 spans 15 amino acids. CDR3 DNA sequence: TGTGCCAGCAGCTTAGAAGCAGGAGGATGGTACGAGCAGTACTTC. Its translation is CASSLEAGGWYEQYF.

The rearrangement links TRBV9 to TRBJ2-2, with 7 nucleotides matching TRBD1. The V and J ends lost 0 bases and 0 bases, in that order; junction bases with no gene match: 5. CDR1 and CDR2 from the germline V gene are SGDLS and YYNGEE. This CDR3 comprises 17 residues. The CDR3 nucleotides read TGTGCCAGCAGCGTAGTTGCGCAGGGGGCGAACACCGGGGAGCTGTTTTTT. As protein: CASSVVAQGANTGELFF.

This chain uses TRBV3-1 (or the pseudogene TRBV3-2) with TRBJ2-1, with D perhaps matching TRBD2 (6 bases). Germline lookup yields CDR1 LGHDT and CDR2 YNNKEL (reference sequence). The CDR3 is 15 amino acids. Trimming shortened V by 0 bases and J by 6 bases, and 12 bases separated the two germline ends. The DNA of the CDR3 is TGTGCCAGCAGCCAAGATAGCGGCAGGGTCAATGAGCAGTTCTTC. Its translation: CASSQDSGRVNEQFF.

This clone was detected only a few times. The CDR3 nucleotides read TGCGCCAGCAGCTTGGATGGGGCCACTGAAGCTTTCTTT. Its translation is CASSLDGATEAFF. The chain uses TRBV5-1 and TRBJ1-1; D may be TRBD1 (5 bases). The germline CDR1 and CDR2 sequences are SGHRS and YFSETQ. The V gene lost 0 bases and the J gene lost 4 bases, with 7 bases spanning the gap. The CDR3 has 13 residues.

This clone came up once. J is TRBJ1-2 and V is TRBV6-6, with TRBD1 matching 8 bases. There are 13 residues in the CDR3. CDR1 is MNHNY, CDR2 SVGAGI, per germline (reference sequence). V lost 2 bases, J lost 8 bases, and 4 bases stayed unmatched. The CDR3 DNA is TGTGCCAGCAGTTACGGACAGGGTGGCGGCTACACCTTC. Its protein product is CASSYGQGGGYTF.

CDR3 sequence (DNA): TGTGCCAGTAGTGGGCCCGGGACAGGGTCCTCCTACGAGCAGTACTTC. This codes for CASSGPGTGSSYEQYF. J is TRBJ2-7 and V is TRBV19; 9 positions agree with TRBD1. Germline trimming cut 5 bases from V and 0 bases from J; bases unmatched to any gene: 8. The CDR3 consists of 16 residues. The germline V gene encodes CDR1 LNHDA and CDR2 SQIVND (reference sequence).

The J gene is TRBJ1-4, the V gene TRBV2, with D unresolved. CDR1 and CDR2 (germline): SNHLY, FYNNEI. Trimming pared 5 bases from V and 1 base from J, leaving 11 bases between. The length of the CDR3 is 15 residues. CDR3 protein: CASSPLGRTNEKLFF. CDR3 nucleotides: TGTGCCAGCAGTCCCCTGGGCAGAACTAATGAAAAACTGTTTTTT.

The CDR3 nucleotides read TGTGCCAGCAGCTTGATTGGGGGGGTCCCCTACAATGAGCAGTTCTTC. This translates into CASSLIGGVPYNEQFF. V and J are TRBV5-6 and TRBJ2-1; 7 nucleotides match TRBD2. Germline values: CDR1 SGHDT, CDR2 YYEEEE. The CDR3 is 16 residues long. Losses at the gene ends were 1 base for V and 2 bases for J; bases not matched to a gene: 6. The entire variable domain, with the rest obtained from reference TRBV5-6 and TRBJ2-1, is as follows: DAGVTQSPTHLIKTRGQQVTLRCSPKSGHDTVSWYQQALGQGPQFIFQYYEEEERQRGNFPDRFSGHQFPNYSSELNVNALLLGDSALYLCASSLIGGVPYNEQFFGPGTRLTVL.

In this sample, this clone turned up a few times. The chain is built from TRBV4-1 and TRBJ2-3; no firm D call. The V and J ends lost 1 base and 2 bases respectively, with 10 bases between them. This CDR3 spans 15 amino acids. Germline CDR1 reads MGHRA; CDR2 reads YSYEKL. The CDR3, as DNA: TGCGCCAGCAGCCAAGTGGCCTCCTTCACAGATACGCAGTATTTT. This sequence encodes CASSQVASFTDTQYF.

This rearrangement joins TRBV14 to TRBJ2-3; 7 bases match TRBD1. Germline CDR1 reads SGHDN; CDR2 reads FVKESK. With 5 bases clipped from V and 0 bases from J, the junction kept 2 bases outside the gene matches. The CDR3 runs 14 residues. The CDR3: CASSRDRSTDTQYF. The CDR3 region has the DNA TGTGCCAGCAGCAGGGACAGAAGCACAGATACGCAGTATTTT.

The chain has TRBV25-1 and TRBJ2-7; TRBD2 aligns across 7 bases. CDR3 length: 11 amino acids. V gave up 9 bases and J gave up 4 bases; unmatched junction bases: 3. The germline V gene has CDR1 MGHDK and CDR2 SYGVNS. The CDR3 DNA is TGTGCCAGTGACGGGGGGTACGAGCAGTACTTC. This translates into CASDGGYEQYF.

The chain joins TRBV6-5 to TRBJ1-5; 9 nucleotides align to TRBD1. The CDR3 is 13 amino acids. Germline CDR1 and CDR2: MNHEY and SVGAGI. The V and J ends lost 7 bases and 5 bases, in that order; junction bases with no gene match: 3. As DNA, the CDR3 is TGTGCCAGCATCGGGACAGGGTATCAGCCCCAGCATTTT. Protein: CASIGTGYQPQHF.

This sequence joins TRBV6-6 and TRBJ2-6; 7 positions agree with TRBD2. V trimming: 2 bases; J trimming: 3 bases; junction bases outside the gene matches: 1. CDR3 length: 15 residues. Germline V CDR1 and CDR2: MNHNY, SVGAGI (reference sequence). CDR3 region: CASSYRGVGANVLTF. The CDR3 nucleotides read TGTGCCAGCAGTTACCGGGGGGTTGGGGCCAACGTCCTGACTTTC.

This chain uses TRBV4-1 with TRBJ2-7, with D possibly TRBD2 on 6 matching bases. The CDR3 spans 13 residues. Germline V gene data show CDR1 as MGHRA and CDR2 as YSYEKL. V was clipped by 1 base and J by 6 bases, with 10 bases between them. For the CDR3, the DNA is TGCGCCAGCAGCCAAGGGCGGGGAATCGAGCAGTACTTC. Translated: CASSQGRGIEQYF.

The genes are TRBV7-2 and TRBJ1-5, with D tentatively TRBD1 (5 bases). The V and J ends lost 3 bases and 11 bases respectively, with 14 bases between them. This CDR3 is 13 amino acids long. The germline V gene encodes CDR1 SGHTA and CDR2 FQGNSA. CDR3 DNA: TGTGCCAGCAGCTTGAGAGGGTCGGGGGCCCAGCATTTT. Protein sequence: CASSLRGSGAQHF.

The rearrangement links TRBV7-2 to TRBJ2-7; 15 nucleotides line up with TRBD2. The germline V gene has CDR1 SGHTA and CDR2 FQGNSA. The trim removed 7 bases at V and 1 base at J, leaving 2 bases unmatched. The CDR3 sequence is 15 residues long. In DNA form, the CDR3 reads TGTGCCAGCACGGGGACTAGCGGGGGGTCCTACGAGCAGTACTTC. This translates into CASTGTSGGSYEQYF.

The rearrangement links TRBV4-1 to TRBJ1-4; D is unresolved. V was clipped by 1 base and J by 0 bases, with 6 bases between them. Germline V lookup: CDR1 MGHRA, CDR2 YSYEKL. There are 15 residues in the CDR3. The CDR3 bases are TGCGCCAGCAGCCAAGGGAGTACAACTAATGAAAAACTGTTTTTT. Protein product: CASSQGSTTNEKLFF.

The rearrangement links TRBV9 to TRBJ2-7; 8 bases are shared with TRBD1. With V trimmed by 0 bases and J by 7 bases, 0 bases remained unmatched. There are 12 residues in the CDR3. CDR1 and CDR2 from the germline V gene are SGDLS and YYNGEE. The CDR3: CASSVGQGEQYF. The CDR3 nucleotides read TGTGCCAGCAGCGTAGGACAGGGGGAGCAGTACTTC. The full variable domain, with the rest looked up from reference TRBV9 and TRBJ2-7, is DSGVTQTPKHLITATGQRVTLRCSPRSGDLSVYWYQQSLDQGLQFLIQYYNGEERAKGNILERFSAQQFPDLHSELNLSSLELGDSALYFCASSVGQGEQYFGPGTRLTVT.

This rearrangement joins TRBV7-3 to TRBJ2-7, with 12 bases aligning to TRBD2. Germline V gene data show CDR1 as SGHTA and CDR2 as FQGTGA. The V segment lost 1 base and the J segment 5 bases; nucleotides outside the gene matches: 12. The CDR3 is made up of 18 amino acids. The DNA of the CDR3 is TGTGCCAGCAGCTTAAGGCTAGCGGGAGGGCCTGCCGGGGACGAGCAGTACTTC. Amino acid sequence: CASSLRLAGGPAGDEQYF.

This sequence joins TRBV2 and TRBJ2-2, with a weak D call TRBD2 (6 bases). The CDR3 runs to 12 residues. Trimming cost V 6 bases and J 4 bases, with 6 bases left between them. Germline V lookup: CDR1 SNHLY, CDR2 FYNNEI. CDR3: CASRGGTGELFF. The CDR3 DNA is TGTGCCAGCAGGGGGGGCACCGGGGAGCTGTTTTTT. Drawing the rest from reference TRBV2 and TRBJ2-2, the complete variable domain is EPEVTQTPSHQVTQMGQEVILRCVPISNHLYFYWYRQILGQKVEFLVSFYNNEISEKSEIFDDQFSVERPDGSNFTLKIRSTKLEDSAMYFCASRGGTGELFFGEGSRLTVL.

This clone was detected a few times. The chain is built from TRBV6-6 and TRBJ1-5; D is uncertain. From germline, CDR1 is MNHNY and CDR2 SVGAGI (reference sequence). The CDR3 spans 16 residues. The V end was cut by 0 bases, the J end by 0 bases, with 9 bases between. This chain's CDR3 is CASSYSHSNSNQPQHF. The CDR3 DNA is TGTGCCAGCAGTTACTCGCACAGCAATAGCAATCAGCCCCAGCATTTT.

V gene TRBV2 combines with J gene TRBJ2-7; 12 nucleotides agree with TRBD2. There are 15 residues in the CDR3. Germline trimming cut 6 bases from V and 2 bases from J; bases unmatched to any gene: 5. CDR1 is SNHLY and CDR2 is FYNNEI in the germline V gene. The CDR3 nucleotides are TGTGCCAGCAGAGGGACTAGCGGGTTAGCCTACGAGCAGTACTTC. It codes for CASRGTSGLAYEQYF.

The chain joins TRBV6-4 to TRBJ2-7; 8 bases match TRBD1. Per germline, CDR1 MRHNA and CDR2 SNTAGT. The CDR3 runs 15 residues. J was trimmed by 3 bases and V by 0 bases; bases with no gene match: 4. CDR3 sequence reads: CASSDSPGGDYEQYF. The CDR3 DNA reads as TGTGCCAGCAGTGACTCGCCAGGGGGCGACTACGAGCAGTACTTC.